This TCR beta chain was identified during a study of blood T cell repertoires in COVID-19. Whole-study context: T cells, B-cell-depleted T cells, or PBMCs provided the cDNA or gDNA that served as material.

V was clipped by 4 bases and J by 13 bases, with 10 bases between them. CDR3 length equals 9 residues. Germline CDR1 DFQATT, CDR2 SNEGSKA (reference sequence). Repertoires were generated with immunoSEQ multiplex PCR, while TCRdb's copy carries only in-frame clones and drops some. The table records some 180,000 clones, around 83% of them present only once. This clone was detected a few times. The genes are TRBV20-1 and TRBJ1-2; D uncertain. The sample consisted of peripheral blood. This clonotype was sampled from a woman aged 55-70 years with acute or convalescent COVID-19. The CDR3 bases are TGCAGTGCTAACCTCGGTCCCACCTTC. Its translation is CSANLGPTF.